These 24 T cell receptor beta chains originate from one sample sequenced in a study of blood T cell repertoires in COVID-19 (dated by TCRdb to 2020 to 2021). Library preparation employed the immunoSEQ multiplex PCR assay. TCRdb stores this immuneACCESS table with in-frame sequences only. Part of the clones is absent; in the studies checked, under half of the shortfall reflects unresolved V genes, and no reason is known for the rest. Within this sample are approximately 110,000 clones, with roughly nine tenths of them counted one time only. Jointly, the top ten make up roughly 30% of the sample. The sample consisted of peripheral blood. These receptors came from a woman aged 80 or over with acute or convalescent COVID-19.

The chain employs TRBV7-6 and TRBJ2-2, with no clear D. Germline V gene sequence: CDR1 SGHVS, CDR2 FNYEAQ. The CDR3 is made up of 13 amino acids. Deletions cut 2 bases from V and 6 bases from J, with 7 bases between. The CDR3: CASSLQASGELFF. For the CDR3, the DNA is TGTGCCAGCAGCTTACAGGCATCCGGGGAGCTGTTTTTT.

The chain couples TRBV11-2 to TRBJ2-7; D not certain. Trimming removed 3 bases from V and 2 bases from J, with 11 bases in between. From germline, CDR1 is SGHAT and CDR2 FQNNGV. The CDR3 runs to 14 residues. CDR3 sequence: CASSFSGITYEQYF. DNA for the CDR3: TGTGCCAGCAGCTTTTCGGGTATCACCTACGAGCAGTACTTC.

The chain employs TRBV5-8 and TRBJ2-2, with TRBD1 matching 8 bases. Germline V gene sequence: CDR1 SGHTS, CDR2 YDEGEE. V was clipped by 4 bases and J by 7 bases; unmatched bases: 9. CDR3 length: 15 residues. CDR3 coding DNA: TGTGCCAGCAGCGGGGGGACAGGCCGCCTCGGGGAGCTGTTTTTT. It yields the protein CASSGGTGRLGELFF.

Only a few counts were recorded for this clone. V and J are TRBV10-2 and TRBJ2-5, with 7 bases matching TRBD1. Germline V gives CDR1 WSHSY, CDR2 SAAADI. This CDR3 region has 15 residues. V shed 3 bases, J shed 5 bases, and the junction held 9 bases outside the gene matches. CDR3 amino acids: CASSESGTAWETQYF. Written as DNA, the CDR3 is TGCGCCAGCAGTGAATCCGGGACAGCATGGGAGACCCAGTACTTC.

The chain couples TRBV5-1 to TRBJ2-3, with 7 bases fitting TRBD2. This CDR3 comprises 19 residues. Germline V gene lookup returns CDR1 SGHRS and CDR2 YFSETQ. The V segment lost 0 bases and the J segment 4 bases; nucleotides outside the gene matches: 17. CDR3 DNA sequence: TGCGCCAGCAGCTTGGGACGACCCTTGACGGGGGGTTTTCCAGATACGCAGTATTTT. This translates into CASSLGRPLTGGFPDTQYF. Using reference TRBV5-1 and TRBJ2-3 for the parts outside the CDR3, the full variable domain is KAGVTQTPRYLIKTRGQQVTLSCSPISGHRSVSWYQQTPGQGLQFLFEYFSETQRNKGNFPGRFSGRQFSNSRSEMNVSTLELGDSALYLCASSLGRPLTGGFPDTQYFGPGTRLTVL.

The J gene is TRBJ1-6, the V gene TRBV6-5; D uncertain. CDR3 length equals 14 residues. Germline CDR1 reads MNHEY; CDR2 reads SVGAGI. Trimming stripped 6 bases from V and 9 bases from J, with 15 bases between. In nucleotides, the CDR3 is TGTGCCAGCAGCATCGAGGAGTATGGTTCACCCCTCCACTTT. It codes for CASSIEEYGSPLHF.

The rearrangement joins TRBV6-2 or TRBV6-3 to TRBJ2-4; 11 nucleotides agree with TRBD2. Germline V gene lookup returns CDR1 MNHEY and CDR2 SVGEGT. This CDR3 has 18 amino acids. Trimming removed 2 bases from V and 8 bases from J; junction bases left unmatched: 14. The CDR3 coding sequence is TGTGCCAGCAGTTACGTCCTAGCGGGAGGACCTAGCCAGGACATTCAGTACTTC. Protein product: CASSYVLAGGPSQDIQYF.

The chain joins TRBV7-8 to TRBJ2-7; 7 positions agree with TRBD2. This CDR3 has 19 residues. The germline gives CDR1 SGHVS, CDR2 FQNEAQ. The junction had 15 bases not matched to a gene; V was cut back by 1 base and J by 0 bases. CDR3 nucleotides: TGTGCCAGCAGCTTAGGTGGGGTAATAGGGCGGGGGAGCTCCTACGAGCAGTACTTC. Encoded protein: CASSLGGVIGRGSSYEQYF.

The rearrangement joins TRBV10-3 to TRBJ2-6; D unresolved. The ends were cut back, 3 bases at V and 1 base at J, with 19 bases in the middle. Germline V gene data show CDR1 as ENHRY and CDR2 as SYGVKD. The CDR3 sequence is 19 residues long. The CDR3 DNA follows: TGTGCCATCAGTGACGAGACACTCCGAAGTAGGTCTGGGGCCAACGTCCTGACTTTC. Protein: CAISDETLRSRSGANVLTF.

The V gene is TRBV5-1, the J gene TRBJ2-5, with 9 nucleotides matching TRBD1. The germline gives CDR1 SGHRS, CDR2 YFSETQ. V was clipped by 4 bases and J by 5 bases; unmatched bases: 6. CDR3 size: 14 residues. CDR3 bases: TGCGCCAGCAGCACAACAGGGGGCCGGGAGACCCAGTACTTC. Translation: CASSTTGGRETQYF.

CDR3 loop: CASSLAGVGIEQYF. In DNA, the CDR3 is TGTGCCAGCAGCTTAGCGGGGGTAGGAATCGAGCAGTACTTC. The V call is TRBV5-4, the J call TRBJ2-7, with 8 bases identical to TRBD2. Trimming at V came to 2 bases and at J to 6 bases, leaving 7 bases not matched to a gene. The germline V gene encodes CDR1 SGHNT and CDR2 YYREEE (reference sequence). The CDR3 loop spans 14 amino acids.

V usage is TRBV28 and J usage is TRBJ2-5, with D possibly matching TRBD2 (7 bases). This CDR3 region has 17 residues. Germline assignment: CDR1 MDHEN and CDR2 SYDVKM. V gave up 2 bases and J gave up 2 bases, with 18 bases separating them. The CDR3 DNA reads TGTGCCAGCAGTTTAGACGGGGCGGGGGCTGCTCAAGAGACCCAGTACTTC. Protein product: CASSLDGAGAAQETQYF.

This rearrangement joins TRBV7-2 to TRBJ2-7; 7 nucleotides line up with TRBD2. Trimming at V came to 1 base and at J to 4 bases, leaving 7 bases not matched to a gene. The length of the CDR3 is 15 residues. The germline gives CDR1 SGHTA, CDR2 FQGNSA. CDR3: CASSLEASGKYEQYF. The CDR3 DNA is TGTGCCAGCAGCTTAGAGGCTAGCGGAAAATACGAGCAGTACTTC.

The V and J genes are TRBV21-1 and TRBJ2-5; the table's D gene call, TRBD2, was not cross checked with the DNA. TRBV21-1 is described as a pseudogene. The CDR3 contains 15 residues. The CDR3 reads CASSKASGGRETQYF. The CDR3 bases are TGTGCCAGCAGCAAAGCCTCCGGGGGGCGGGAGACCCAGTACTTC.

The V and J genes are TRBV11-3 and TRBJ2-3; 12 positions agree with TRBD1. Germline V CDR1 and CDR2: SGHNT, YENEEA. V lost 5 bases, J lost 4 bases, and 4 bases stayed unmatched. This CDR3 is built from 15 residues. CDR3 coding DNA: TGTGCCAGCAGCCCGGGACAGGGGGCATCAGATACGCAGTATTTT. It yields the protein CASSPGQGASDTQYF. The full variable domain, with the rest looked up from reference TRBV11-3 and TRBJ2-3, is EAGVVQSPRYKIIEKKQPVAFWCNPISGHNTLYWYLQNLGQGPELLIRYENEEAVDDSQLPKDRFSAERLKGVDSTLKIQPAELGDSAVYLCASSPGQGASDTQYFGPGTRLTVL.

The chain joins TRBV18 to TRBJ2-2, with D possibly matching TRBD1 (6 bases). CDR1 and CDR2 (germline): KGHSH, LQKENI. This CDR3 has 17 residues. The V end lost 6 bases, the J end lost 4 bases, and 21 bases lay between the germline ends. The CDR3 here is CASSLNGQPGGTGELFF. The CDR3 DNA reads TGTGCCAGCTCTCTCAACGGACAGCCCGGTGGCACCGGGGAGCTGTTTTTT.

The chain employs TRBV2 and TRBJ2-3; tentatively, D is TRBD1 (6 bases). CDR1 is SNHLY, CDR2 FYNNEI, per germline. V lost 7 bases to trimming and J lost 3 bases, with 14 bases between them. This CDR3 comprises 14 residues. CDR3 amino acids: CASNRVRGTDTQYF. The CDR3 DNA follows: TGTGCCAGCAATCGGGTAAGGGGGACAGATACGCAGTATTTT.

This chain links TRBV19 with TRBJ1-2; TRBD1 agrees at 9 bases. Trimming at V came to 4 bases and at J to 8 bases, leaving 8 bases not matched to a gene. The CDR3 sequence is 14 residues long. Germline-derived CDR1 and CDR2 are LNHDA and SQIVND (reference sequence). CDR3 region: CASSSVQGAGGYTF. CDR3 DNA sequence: TGTGCCAGTAGTAGCGTACAGGGGGCAGGGGGCTACACCTTC.

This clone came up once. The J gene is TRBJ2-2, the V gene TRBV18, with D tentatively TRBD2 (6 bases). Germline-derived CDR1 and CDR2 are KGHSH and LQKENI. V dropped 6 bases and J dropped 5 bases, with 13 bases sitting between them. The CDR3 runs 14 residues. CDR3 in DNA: TGTGCCAGCTCGCCGGGGGTCAGAACCGGGGAGCTGTTTTTT. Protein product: CASSPGVRTGELFF. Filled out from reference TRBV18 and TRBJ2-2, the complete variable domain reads NAGVMQNPRHLVRRRGQEARLRCSPMKGHSHVYWYRQLPEEGLKFMVYLQKENIIDESGMPKERFSAEFPKEGPSILRIQQVVRGDSAAYFCASSPGVRTGELFFGEGSRLTVL.

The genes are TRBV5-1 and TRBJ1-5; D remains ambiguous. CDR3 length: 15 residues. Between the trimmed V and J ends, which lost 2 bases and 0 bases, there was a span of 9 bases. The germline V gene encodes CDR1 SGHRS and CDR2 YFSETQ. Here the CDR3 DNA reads TGCGCCAGCAGCTTAAGCGGGTATAGCAATCAGCCCCAGCATTTT. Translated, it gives CASSLSGYSNQPQHF.

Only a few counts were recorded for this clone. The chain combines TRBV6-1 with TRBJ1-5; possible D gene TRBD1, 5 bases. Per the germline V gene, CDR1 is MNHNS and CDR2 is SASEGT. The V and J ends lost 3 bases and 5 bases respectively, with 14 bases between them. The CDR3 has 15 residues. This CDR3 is CASSDQDMLYQPQHF. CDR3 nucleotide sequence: TGTGCCAGCAGTGACCAGGACATGCTCTATCAGCCCCAGCATTTT.

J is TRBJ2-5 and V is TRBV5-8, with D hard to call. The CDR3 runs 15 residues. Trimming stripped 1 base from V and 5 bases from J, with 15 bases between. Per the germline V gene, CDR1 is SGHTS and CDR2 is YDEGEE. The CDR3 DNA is TGTGCCAGCAGCTTGCCTCCCAGGTCCGTCGAGACCCAGTACTTC. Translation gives CASSLPPRSVETQYF. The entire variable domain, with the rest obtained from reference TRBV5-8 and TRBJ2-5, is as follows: EAGVTQSPTHLIKTRGQQATLRCSPISGHTSVYWYQQALGLGLQFLLWYDEGEERNRGNFPPRFSGRQFPNYSSELNVNALELEDSALYLCASSLPPRSVETQYFGPGTRLLVL.

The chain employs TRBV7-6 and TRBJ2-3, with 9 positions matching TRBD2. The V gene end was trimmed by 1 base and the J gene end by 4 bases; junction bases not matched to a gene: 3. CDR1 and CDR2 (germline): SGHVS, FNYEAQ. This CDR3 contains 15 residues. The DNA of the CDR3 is TGTGCCAGCAGCTTAGGCGGGGGGGCCTCAGATACGCAGTATTTT. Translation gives CASSLGGGASDTQYF. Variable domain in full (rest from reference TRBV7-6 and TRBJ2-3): GAGVSQSPRYKVTKRGQDVALRCDPISGHVSLYWYRQALGQGPEFLTYFNYEAQQDKSGLPNDRFSAERPEGSISTLTIQRTEQRDSAMYRCASSLGGGASDTQYFGPGTRLTVL.

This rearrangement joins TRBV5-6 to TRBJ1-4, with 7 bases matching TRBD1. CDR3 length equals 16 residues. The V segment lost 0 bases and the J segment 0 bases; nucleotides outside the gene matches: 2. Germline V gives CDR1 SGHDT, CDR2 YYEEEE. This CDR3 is CASSLVGQATNEKLFF. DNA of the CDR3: TGTGCCAGCAGCTTGGTAGGACAGGCAACTAATGAAAAACTGTTTTTT.